This paragraph covers one T cell receptor beta chain sequence. These data belong to a study of blood T cell repertoires in COVID-19. The overall study: Donors in the United States, Italy and Spain gave samples during acute or convalescent COVID-19. T cells, B-cell-depleted T cells, or PBMCs supplied cDNA or gDNA.

Original data processing: The authors estimated nucleated cell counts from reference gene primer amplification. This table comes from immunoSEQ multiplex PCR, and its TCRdb copy is limited to in-frame clones, with some not included. The D gene and trimming were derived from the DNA, and the V and J assignments and clone size from that table. In the table there are under 550,000 clones, around 90% of which are singletons. Seattle cases were enrolled at active infection and followed longitudinally. Germline CDR1 is SGHVS and CDR2 is FNYEAQ. This CDR3 comprises 15 residues. Trimming removed 5 bases from V and 3 bases from J; junction bases left unmatched: 6.

The V gene is TRBV7-6, the J gene TRBJ2-7; 11 bases are a match to TRBD2. This clonotype was sampled from a man aged 18-30 years with COVID-19, enrolled during active disease. Sequencing input: peripheral blood. CDR3 nucleotides: TGTGCCAGCAGCGAGGGACTAGCGGTGAACTACGAGCAGTACTTC. Translated, it gives CASSEGLAVNYEQYF.